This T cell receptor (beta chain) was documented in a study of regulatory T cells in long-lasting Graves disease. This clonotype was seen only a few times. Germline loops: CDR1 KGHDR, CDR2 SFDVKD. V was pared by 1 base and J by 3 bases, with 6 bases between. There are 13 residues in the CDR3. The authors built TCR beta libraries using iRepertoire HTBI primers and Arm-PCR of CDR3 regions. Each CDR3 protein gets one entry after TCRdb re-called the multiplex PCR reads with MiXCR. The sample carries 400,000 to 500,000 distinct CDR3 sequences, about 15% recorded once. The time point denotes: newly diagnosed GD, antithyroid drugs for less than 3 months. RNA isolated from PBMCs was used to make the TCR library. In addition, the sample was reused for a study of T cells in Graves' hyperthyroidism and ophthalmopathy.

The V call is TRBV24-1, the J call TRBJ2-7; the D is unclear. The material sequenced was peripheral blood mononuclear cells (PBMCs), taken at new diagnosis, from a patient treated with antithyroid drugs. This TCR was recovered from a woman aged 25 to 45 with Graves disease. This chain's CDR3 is CATSDFGSYEQYF. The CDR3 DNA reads TGTGCCACCAGTGATTTCGGCAGCTACGAGCAGTACTTC.